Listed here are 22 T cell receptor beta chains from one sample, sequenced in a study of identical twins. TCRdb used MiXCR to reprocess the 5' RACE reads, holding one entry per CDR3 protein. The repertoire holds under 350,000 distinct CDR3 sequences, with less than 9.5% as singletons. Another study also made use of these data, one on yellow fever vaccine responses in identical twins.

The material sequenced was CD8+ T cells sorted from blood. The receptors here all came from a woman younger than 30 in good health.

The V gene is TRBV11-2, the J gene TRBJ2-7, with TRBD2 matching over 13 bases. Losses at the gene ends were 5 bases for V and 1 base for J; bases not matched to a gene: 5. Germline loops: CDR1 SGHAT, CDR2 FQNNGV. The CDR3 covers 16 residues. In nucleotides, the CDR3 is TGTGCCAGCAGCATGACTAGCGGGGGGACATCCTACGAGCAGTACTTC. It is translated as CASSMTSGGTSYEQYF. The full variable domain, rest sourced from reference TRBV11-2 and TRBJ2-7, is EAGVAQSPRYKIIEKRQSVAFWCNPISGHATLYWYQQILGQGPKLLIQFQNNGVVDDSQLPKDRFSAERLKGVDSTLKIQPAKLEDSAVYLCASSMTSGGTSYEQYFGPGTRLTVT.

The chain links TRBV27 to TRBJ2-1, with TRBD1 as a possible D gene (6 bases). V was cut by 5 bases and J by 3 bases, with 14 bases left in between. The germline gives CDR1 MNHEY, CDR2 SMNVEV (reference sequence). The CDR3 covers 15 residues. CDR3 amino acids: CASSAQGVGYNEQFF. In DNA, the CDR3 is TGTGCCAGCAGTGCACAGGGTGTGGGCTACAATGAGCAGTTCTTC.

In nucleotides, the CDR3 is TGTGCTAGTGGTTTGCTACCCACGGGGGGGGTGACCGAAAAGACCTACGAGCAGTACTTC. Amino acid sequence: CASGLLPTGGVTEKTYEQYF. V and J are TRBV12-5 and TRBJ2-7; 8 bases match TRBD2. V lost 2 bases to trimming and J lost 2 bases; unmatched junction nucleotides: 20. CDR1 and CDR2 (germline): LGHNT, FRNRAP. The CDR3 is 20 residues long.

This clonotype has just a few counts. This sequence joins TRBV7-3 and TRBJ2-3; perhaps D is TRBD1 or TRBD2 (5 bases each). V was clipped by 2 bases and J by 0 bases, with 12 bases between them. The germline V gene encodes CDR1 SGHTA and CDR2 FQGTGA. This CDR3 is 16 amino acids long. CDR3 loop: CASSLADWGSTDTQYF. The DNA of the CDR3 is TGTGCCAGCAGCTTAGCGGATTGGGGGAGCACAGATACGCAGTATTTT.

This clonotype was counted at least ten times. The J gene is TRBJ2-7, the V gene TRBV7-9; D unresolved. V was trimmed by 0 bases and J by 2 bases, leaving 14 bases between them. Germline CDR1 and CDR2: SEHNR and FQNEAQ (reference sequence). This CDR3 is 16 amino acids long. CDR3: CASSLADGPYTYEQYF. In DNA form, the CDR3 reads TGTGCCAGCAGCTTAGCGGACGGGCCTTATACCTACGAGCAGTACTTC.

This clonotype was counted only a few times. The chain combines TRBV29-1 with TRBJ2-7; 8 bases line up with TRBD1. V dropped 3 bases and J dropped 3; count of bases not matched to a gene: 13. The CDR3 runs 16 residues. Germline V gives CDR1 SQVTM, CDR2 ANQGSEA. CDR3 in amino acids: CSVDGLRDRPIYEQYF. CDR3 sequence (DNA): TGCAGCGTTGACGGACTAAGGGACAGGCCGATCTACGAGCAGTACTTC.

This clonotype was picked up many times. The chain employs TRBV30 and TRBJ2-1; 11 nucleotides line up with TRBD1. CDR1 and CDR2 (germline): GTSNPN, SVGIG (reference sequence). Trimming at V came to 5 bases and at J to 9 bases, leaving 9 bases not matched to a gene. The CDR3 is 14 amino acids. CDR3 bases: TGTGCCTGGGACCAAGGACAGGGGGCGGGTGAGCAGTTCTTC. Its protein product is CAWDQGQGAGEQFF.

CDR3 nucleotide sequence: TGCGCCAGCAAAAAGCCGGGTAGCAACTACAATGAGCAGTTCTTC. This sequence encodes CASKKPGSNYNEQFF. This chain uses TRBV5-1 with TRBJ2-1, with D unclear. Germline lookup yields CDR1 SGHRS and CDR2 YFSETQ. V gave up 6 bases and J gave up 3 bases, with 16 bases separating them. The CDR3 contains 15 residues.

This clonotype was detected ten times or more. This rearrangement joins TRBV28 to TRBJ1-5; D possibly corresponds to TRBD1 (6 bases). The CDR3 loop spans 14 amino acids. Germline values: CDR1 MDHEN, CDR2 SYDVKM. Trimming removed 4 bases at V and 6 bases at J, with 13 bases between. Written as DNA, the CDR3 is TGTGCCAGCAGTTCAATACAGGGTCCTCAGCCCCAGCATTTT. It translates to CASSSIQGPQPQHF. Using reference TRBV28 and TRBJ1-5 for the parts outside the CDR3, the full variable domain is DVKVTQSSRYLVKRTGEKVFLECVQDMDHENMFWYRQDPGLGLRLIYFSYDVKMKEKGDIPEGYSVSREKKERFSLILESASTNQTSMYLCASSSIQGPQPQHFGDGTRLSIL.

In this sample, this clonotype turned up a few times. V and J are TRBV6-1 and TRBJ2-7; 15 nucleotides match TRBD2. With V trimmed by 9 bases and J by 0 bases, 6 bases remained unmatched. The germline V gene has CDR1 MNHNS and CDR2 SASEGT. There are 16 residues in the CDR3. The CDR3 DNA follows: TGTGCCAGTGACGGGACTAGCGGGGGGCACTCCTACGAGCAGTACTTC. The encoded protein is CASDGTSGGHSYEQYF.

CDR3 sequence: CASSFSLSPYGYTF. In nucleotides, the CDR3 is TGTGCCAGCAGTTTTTCCCTAAGCCCTTATGGCTACACCTTC. This sequence joins TRBV27 and TRBJ1-2; no definite D call. The CDR3 runs 14 residues. Between the trimmed V and J ends, which lost 3 bases and 5 bases, there was a span of 13 bases. The germline V gene has CDR1 MNHEY and CDR2 SMNVEV (reference sequence).

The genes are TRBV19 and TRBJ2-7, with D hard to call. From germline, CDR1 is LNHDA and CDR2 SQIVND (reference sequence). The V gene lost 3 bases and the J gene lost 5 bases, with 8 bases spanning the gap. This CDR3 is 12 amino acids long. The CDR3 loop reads CASSMAGNEQYF. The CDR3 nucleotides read TGTGCCAGTAGTATGGCTGGGAACGAGCAGTACTTC.

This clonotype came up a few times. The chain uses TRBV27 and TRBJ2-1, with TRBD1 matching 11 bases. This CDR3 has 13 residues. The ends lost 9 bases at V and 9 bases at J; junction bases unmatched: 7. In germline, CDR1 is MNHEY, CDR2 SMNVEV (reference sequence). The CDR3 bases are TGTGCCAGTACTCAGGACAGGGGGCTTGAGCAGTTCTTC. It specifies CASTQDRGLEQFF.

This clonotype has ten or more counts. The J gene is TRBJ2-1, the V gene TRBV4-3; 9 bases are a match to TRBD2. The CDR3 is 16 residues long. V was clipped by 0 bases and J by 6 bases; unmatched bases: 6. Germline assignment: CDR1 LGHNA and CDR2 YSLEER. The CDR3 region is CASSQDYAGGRNEQFF. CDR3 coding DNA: TGCGCCAGCAGCCAAGATTACGCGGGAGGGCGCAATGAGCAGTTCTTC.

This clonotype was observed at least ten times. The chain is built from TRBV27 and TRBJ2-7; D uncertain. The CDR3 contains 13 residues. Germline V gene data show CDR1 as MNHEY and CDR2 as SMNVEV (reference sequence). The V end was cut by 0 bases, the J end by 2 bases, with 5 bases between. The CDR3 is CASSLSQTYEQYF. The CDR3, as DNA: TGTGCCAGCAGTTTATCCCAGACCTACGAGCAGTACTTC.

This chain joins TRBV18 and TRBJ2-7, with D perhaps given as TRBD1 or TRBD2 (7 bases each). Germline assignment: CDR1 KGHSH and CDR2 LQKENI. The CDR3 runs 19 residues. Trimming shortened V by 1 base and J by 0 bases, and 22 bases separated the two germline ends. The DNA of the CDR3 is TGTGCCAGCTCACCACGGGAGGGACAGAAACTAAAAAGCTCCTACGAGCAGTACTTC. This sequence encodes CASSPREGQKLKSSYEQYF.

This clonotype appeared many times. In DNA form, the CDR3 reads TGCAGTGCTAGATTCGCCATGAGCTCCTACGAGCAGTACTTC. It is translated as CSARFAMSSYEQYF. This chain joins TRBV20-1 and TRBJ2-7; no clear D. V shed 2 bases and J shed 0 bases, with 11 bases lying between them. Germline V gives CDR1 DFQATT, CDR2 SNEGSKA (reference sequence). The CDR3 is 14 residues long.

The CDR3 loop reads CASRPIGGSPAFF. The CDR3 nucleotides are TGTGCCAGCAGACCCATCGGCGGGTCCCCGGCTTTCTTT. This rearrangement joins TRBV9 to TRBJ1-1; D is undetermined. Trimming removed 5 bases from V and 11 bases from J, with 19 bases in between. The CDR3 loop spans 13 amino acids. Germline CDR1 reads SGDLS; CDR2 reads YYNGEE.

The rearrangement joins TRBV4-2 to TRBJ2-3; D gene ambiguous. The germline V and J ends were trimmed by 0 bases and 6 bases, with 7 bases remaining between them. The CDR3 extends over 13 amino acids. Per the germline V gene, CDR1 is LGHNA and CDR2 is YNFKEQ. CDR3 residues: CASSQERADTQYF. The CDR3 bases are TGTGCCAGCAGCCAAGAAAGAGCGGATACGCAGTATTTT.

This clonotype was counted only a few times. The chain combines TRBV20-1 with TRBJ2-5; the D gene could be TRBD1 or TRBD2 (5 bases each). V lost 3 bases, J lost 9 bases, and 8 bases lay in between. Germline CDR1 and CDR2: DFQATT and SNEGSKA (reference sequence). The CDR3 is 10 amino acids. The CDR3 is CSARGPAQYF. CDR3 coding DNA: TGCAGTGCTAGGGGACCCGCCCAGTACTTC.

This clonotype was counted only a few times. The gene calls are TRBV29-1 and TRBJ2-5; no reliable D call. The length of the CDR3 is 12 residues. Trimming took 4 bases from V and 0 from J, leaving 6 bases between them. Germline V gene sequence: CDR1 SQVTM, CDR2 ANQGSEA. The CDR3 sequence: CSVVLYQETQYF. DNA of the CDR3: TGCAGCGTTGTTCTGTACCAAGAGACCCAGTACTTC. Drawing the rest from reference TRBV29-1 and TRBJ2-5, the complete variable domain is SAVISQKPSRDICQRGTSLTIQCQVDSQVTMMFWYRQQPGQSLTLIATANQGSEATYESGFVIDKFPISRPNLTFSTLTVSNMSPEDSSIYLCSVVLYQETQYFGPGTRLLVL.

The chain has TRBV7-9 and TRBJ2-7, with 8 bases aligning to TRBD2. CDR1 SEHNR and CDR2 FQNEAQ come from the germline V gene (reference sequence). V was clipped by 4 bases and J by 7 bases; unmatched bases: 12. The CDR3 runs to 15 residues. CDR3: CASSYGRAGVWEQYF. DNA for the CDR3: TGTGCCAGCAGCTACGGAAGAGCGGGGGTGTGGGAGCAGTACTTC.